One sample yielded the 20 T cell receptor beta chains listed below, sequenced in a study of blood T cell repertoires in COVID-19. Generated by immunoSEQ multiplex PCR, the TCRdb table keeps only in-frame clones and is missing some. Of approximately 75,000 clones detected, roughly 88% appear once; the ten largest clones hold 20% to 25%. The sequencing sample was made of peripheral blood. These receptors came from a woman in her forties or fifties with acute or convalescent COVID-19.

The V gene is TRBV6-1, the J gene TRBJ2-1, with 10 positions matching TRBD2. In germline, CDR1 is MNHNS, CDR2 SASEGT. The CDR3 runs to 17 residues. The trim removed 2 bases at V and 4 bases at J, leaving 8 bases unmatched. Here the CDR3 DNA reads TGTGCCAGCAGTGAAAAGCGGGAGGGTCGGAGGTACAATGAGCAGTTCTTC. It is translated as CASSEKREGRRYNEQFF.

The genes are TRBV7-9 and TRBJ1-1; D might be TRBD1 (5 bases). The V gene lost 5 bases and the J gene lost 5 bases, with 9 bases spanning the gap. Germline assignment: CDR1 SEHNR and CDR2 FQNEAQ (reference sequence). The CDR3 extends over 12 amino acids. In DNA form, the CDR3 reads TGTGCCAGCAGCCAGGGAAGTACTGAAGCTTTCTTT. Encoded protein: CASSQGSTEAFF.

A note on this clone: A read error may account for a junction end that differs from germline. V gene TRBV7-2 combines with J gene TRBJ1-1; weak D call: TRBD1 (6 bases). The CDR3 consists of 16 residues. The germline gives CDR1 SGHTA, CDR2 FQGNSA. CDR3 DNA sequence: TGTGCCAGCAGCCAGCAGGGGACGGCCATGAACACTGAAACTTTCTTT. Its translation: CASSQQGTAMNTETFF.

V gene TRBV9 combines with J gene TRBJ2-3, with TRBD2 as a possible D gene (7 bases). Germline-derived CDR1 and CDR2 are SGDLS and YYNGEE. This CDR3 is 16 amino acids long. V was pared by 0 bases and J by 2 bases, with 13 bases between. The CDR3 coding sequence is TGTGCCAGCAGCGTAGGAGGCGGGGGCCACACAGATACGCAGTATTTT. Amino acid sequence: CASSVGGGGHTDTQYF.

This chain uses TRBV7-6 with TRBJ2-7, with a weak D call TRBD1 (6 bases). The CDR3 totals 15 residues. Trimming removed 6 bases at V and 1 base at J, with 16 bases between. CDR1 is SGHVS and CDR2 is FNYEAQ in the germline V gene. CDR3 protein: CASRQQTGSSYEQYF. The CDR3 DNA sequence: TGTGCCAGCAGACAACAGACAGGTTCTTCCTACGAGCAGTACTTC.

This clone was detected a few times. This chain joins TRBV28 and TRBJ1-5; D is possibly TRBD1 (5 bases). Per the germline V gene, CDR1 is MDHEN and CDR2 is SYDVKM. The CDR3 is 15 amino acids. The germline V and J ends were trimmed by 3 bases and 4 bases, with 13 bases remaining between them. CDR3 amino acids: CASSFIRGSNQPQHF. The CDR3 nucleotides read TGTGCCAGCAGTTTCATTAGGGGATCAAATCAGCCCCAGCATTTT.

This clone has a single count. The CDR3 region has the DNA TGCGCCAGCAGCCAAGGAGAGGACAGGGCGGAGTTTCATGGCTACACCTTC. Translation gives CASSQGEDRAEFHGYTF. This chain joins TRBV4-1 and TRBJ1-2, with 8 nucleotides matching TRBD1. CDR1 is MGHRA and CDR2 is YSYEKL in the germline V gene. The CDR3 spans 17 residues. The V and J ends lost 1 base and 6 bases, in that order; junction bases with no gene match: 13.

This clone was seen just once. This chain connects TRBV19 to TRBJ2-2; D is perhaps TRBD1 (6 bases). V was cut by 4 bases and J by 8 bases, with 8 bases left in between. The CDR3 is 12 amino acids. Germline CDR1 is LNHDA and CDR2 is SQIVND (reference sequence). CDR3 loop: CASSRGQGELFF. The CDR3 nucleotides read TGTGCCAGTAGTAGAGGACAGGGGGAGCTGTTTTTT.

The rearrangement joins TRBV4-2 to TRBJ2-3; 9 nucleotides line up with TRBD2. The CDR3 length is 18 residues. The V segment lost 4 bases and the J segment 2 bases; nucleotides outside the gene matches: 13. Germline-derived CDR1 and CDR2 are LGHNA and YNFKEQ. The CDR3, as DNA: TGTGCCAGCAGCCTTTTATCGACTAGCGGAGGAAACACAGATACGCAGTATTTT. This translates into CASSLLSTSGGNTDTQYF.

The CDR3 here is CASSYPRVAGGRQNTGELFF. The CDR3 DNA reads as TGTGCCAGCAGTTATCCCCGGGTAGCGGGGGGGCGGCAGAACACCGGGGAGCTGTTTTTT. V usage is TRBV6-2 or TRBV6-3 and J usage is TRBJ2-2, with TRBD2 matching 11 bases. The CDR3 covers 20 residues. Germline V gives CDR1 MNHEY, CDR2 SVGEGT. V lost 3 bases, J lost 1 base, and 13 bases stayed unmatched.

The chain is built from TRBV28 and TRBJ2-5; 8 bases fit TRBD1. The CDR3 totals 14 residues. Germline V gene sequence: CDR1 MDHEN, CDR2 SYDVKM. The V gene end was trimmed by 10 bases and the J gene end by 4 bases; junction bases not matched to a gene: 11. The CDR3 spells CATKDRVNPETQYF. CDR3 nucleotide sequence: TGTGCCACCAAGGACAGGGTGAACCCAGAGACCCAGTACTTC.

The V and J genes are TRBV4-1 and TRBJ2-2; 9 nucleotides line up with TRBD2. With V trimmed by 1 base and J by 4 bases, 7 bases remained unmatched. The CDR3 is 17 amino acids. Germline V gene data show CDR1 as MGHRA and CDR2 as YSYEKL. CDR3 coding DNA: TGCGCCAGCAGCCAAGGTTCAGCGGGAGGTTTCACCGGGGAGCTGTTTTTT. Its protein is CASSQGSAGGFTGELFF.

The chain combines TRBV2 with TRBJ2-1; 12 bases align to TRBD2. V lost 6 bases and J lost 10; bases outside the gene matches: 10. In germline, CDR1 is SNHLY, CDR2 FYNNEI. The length of the CDR3 is 15 residues. In DNA, the CDR3 is TGTGCCAGCAGGGGCACTAGCGGGGGGCCGGGGGAGCAGTTCTTC. It yields the protein CASRGTSGGPGEQFF.

The V call is TRBV7-8, the J call TRBJ2-1; the D is unclear. With 1 base removed from V and 8 bases from J, the gap between germline ends came to 6 bases. The CDR3 contains 12 residues. Per the germline V gene, CDR1 is SGHVS and CDR2 is FQNEAQ. The DNA of the CDR3 is TGTGCCAGCAGCTTAGAGCGCTATGAGCAGTTCTTC. Residues: CASSLERYEQFF.

The chain combines TRBV30 with TRBJ1-5; TRBD1 matches 7 bases. CDR1 is GTSNPN and CDR2 is SVGIG in the germline V gene (reference sequence). Trimming at V came to 3 bases and at J to 8 bases, leaving 10 bases not matched to a gene. This CDR3 has 14 residues. The CDR3 spells CAWSEARQGEPQHF. For the CDR3, the DNA is TGTGCCTGGAGCGAAGCCCGACAGGGCGAGCCCCAGCATTTT.

The V gene is TRBV6-5, the J gene TRBJ1-5, with D possibly being TRBD1 (5 bases). CDR1 is MNHEY and CDR2 is SVGAGI in the germline V gene. The CDR3 has 14 amino acids. Deletions cut 8 bases from V and 6 bases from J, with 17 bases between. The CDR3 DNA is TGTGCCAGCCGAAGTGGGGGGATGGGTCAGCCCCAGCATTTT. The encoded protein is CASRSGGMGQPQHF.

The genes are TRBV28 and TRBJ2-5; D is uncertain. Trimming took 2 bases from V and 0 from J, leaving 4 bases between them. CDR1 MDHEN and CDR2 SYDVKM come from the germline V gene. The CDR3 extends over 13 amino acids. In DNA form, the CDR3 reads TGTGCCAGCAGTTTACCGTACCAAGAGACCCAGTACTTC. It translates to CASSLPYQETQYF. The full variable domain, completed using reference TRBV28 and TRBJ2-5, is DVKVTQSSRYLVKRTGEKVFLECVQDMDHENMFWYRQDPGLGLRLIYFSYDVKMKEKGDIPEGYSVSREKKERFSLILESASTNQTSMYLCASSLPYQETQYFGPGTRLLVL.

This sequence joins TRBV11-2 and TRBJ1-1, with TRBD1 identical over 9 bases. V trimming: 5 bases; J trimming: 11 bases; junction bases outside the gene matches: 6. The CDR3 loop spans 12 amino acids. Germline V gene data show CDR1 as SGHAT and CDR2 as FQNNGV. CDR3: CASSLGQGRAFF. CDR3 bases: TGTGCCAGCAGCCTAGGACAGGGGAGGGCTTTCTTT.

The V call is TRBV21-1, the J call TRBJ2-7; the table's D call, TRBD2, was not checked against the DNA. TRBV21-1 is flagged as a pseudogene. The CDR3 spans 12 residues. The CDR3 sequence is CASSKGEDEQYF. In nucleotides, the CDR3 is TGTGCCAGCAGCAAAGGAGAGGACGAGCAGTACTTC.

This chain links TRBV2 with TRBJ1-6; D remains ambiguous. Germline V CDR1 and CDR2: SNHLY, FYNNEI. Trimming stripped 6 bases from V and 7 bases from J, with 10 bases between. The CDR3 has 13 residues. The CDR3 DNA reads as TGTGCCAGCAGCGAGGAGCTAAATTCACCCCTCCACTTT. It specifies CASSEELNSPLHF.